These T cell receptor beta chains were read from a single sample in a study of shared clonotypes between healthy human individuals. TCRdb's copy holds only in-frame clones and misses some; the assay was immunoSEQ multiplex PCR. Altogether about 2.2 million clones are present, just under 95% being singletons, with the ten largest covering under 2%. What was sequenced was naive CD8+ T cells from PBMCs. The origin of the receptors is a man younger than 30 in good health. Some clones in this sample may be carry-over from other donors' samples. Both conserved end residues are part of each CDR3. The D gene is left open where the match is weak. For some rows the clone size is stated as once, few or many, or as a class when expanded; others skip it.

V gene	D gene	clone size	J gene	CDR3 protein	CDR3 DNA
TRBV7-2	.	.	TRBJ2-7	CASSSFPGFEQYF	TGTGCCAGCAGCTCCTTCCCGGGGTTCGAGCAGTACTTC
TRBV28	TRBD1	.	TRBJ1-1	CASSPQGRLNTEAFF	TGTGCCAGCAGTCCACAGGGGAGGTTGAACACTGAAGCTTTCTTT
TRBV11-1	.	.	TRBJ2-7	CASSWGVAYEQYF	TGTGCCAGCAGCTGGGGGGTGGCCTACGAGCAGTACTTC
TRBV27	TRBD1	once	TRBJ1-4	CASSFTRQGVEKLFF	TGTGCCAGCAGTTTTACACGACAGGGCGTTGAAAAACTGTTTTTT
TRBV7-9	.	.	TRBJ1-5	CASSFGGLNQPQHF	TGTGCCAGCAGCTTCGGGGGTCTGAATCAGCCCCAGCATTTT
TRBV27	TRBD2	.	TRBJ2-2	CASSSLLAGAPGELFF	TGTGCCAGCAGTTCGTTACTAGCGGGAGCCCCCGGGGAGCTGTTTTTT
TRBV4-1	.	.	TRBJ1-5	CASSQGQGFQPQHF	TGCGCCAGCAGCCAAGGGCAGGGTTTTCAGCCCCAGCATTTT
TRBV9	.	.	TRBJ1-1	CASSVGRVTEAFF	TGTGCCAGCAGCGTAGGGCGGGTCACTGAAGCTTTCTTT
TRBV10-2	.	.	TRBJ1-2	CASIGAETTLGYGYTF	TGCGCCAGCATTGGCGCAGAGACTACCTTGGGCTATGGCTACACCTTC
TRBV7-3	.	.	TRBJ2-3	CASSSYGTTDTQYF	TGTGCCAGCAGCTCATACGGCACCACAGATACGCAGTATTTT
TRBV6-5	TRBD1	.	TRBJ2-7	CASSYAGTGYYEQYF	TGTGCCAGCAGTTATGCCGGGACAGGGTATTACGAGCAGTACTTC
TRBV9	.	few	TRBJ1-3	CASSATTRHSGNTIYF	TGTGCCAGCAGCGCAACGACACGCCACTCTGGAAACACCATATATTTT
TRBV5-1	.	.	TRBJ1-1	CASSLNRAAGTEAFF	TGCGCCAGCAGCTTGAACAGGGCTGCCGGAACTGAAGCTTTCTTT
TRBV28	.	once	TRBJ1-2	CASSFAGTNYGYTF	TGTGCCAGCAGTTTTGCGGGGACTAACTATGGCTACACCTTC
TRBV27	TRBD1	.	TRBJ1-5	CASSERQGSQPQHF	TGTGCCAGCAGTGAAAGACAGGGGAGTCAGCCCCAGCATTTT
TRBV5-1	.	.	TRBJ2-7	CASSLARDNYEQYF	TGCGCCAGCAGCTTGGCCCGGGACAACTACGAGCAGTACTTC
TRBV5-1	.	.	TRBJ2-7	CASSLEPALPPISAYEQYF	TGCGCCAGCAGCTTGGAGCCAGCGTTACCCCCGATCTCGGCGTACGAGCAGTACTTC
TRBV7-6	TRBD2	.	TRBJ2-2	CASRSRAGGDSGELFF	TGTGCCAGCCGCTCGAGGGCGGGGGGCGATAGCGGGGAGCTGTTTTTT
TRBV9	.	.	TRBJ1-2	CASSVAGAGGYTF	TGTGCCAGCAGCGTCGCAGGGGCAGGTGGCTACACCTTC
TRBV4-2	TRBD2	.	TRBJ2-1	CASSEPGTSAYNEQFF	TGTGCCAGCAGCGAACCCGGGACTAGCGCCTACAATGAGCAGTTCTTC
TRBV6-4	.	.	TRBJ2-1	CASREIAVSSYNEQFF	TGTGCCAGCAGGGAGATAGCGGTGAGCTCCTACAATGAGCAGTTCTTC
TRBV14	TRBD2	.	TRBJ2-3	CASSHGGRALVDTQYF	TGTGCCAGCAGCCACGGCGGGAGGGCCCTGGTAGATACGCAGTATTTT
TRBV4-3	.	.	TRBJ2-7	CASSQDPLAGYEQYF	TGCGCCAGCAGCCAAGATCCCCTGGCTGGATACGAGCAGTACTTC
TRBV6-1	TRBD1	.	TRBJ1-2	CASSADRGGNYGYTF	TGTGCCAGCAGTGCCGACAGGGGGGGTAACTATGGCTACACCTTC
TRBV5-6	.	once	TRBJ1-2	CASSLEQEGSLYRGYTF	TGTGCCAGCAGCTTAGAACAGGAGGGATCCCTCTATCGTGGCTACACCTTC
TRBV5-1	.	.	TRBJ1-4	CASSLALNEKLFF	TGCGCCAGCAGCTTGGCCCTTAATGAAAAACTGTTTTTT
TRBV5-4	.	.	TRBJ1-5	CASSYGANQPQHF	TGTGCCAGCAGCTATGGGGCGAATCAGCCCCAGCATTTT
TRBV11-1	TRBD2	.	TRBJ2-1	CASSPTVLAGEQFF	TGTGCCAGCAGCCCCACCGTCCTAGCGGGTGAGCAGTTCTTC
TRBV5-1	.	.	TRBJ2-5	CASSLGAAQYF	TGCGCCAGCAGCTTGGGGGCGGCCCAGTACTTC
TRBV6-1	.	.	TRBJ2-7	CASSDSRRAPYEQYF	TGTGCCAGCAGTGATAGCAGACGGGCCCCCTACGAGCAGTACTTC
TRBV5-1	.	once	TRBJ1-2	CASSLNGGMESYGYTF	TGCGCCAGCAGCTTAAATGGGGGTATGGAGAGCTATGGCTACACCTTC
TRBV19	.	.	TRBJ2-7	CASKVDSTWSEQYF	TGTGCCAGTAAGGTAGACTCTACTTGGAGCGAGCAGTACTTC
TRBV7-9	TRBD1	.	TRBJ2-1	CASSLPGQEAYNEQFF	TGTGCCAGCAGCCTCCCCGGACAGGAGGCCTACAATGAGCAGTTCTTC
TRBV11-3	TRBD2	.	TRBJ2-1	CASSQNRGLAGVNEQFF	TGTGCCAGCAGCCAAAACCGGGGACTAGCGGGAGTGAATGAGCAGTTCTTC
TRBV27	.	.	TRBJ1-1	CASSKPGTKQAAFF	TGTGCCAGCAGCAAGCCCGGGACAAAGCAAGCAGCTTTCTTT
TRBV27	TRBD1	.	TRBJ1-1	CASSSPGGGNTEAFF	TGTGCCAGCAGTTCCCCAGGGGGCGGGAACACTGAAGCTTTCTTT
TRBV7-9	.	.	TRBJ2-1	CASSSEGEFYNEQFF	TGTGCCAGCAGCTCAGAGGGGGAATTCTACAATGAGCAGTTCTTC
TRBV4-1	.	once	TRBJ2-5	CASSHPTTPDKYQETQYF	TGCGCCAGCAGCCACCCTACCACACCGGATAAGTACCAAGAGACCCAGTACTTC
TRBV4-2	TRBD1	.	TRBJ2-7	CASSYGTGAYEQYF	TGTGCCAGCAGCTACGGGACAGGAGCTTACGAGCAGTACTTC
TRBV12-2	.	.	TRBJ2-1	CASRFRVGFRNEQFF	TGTGCAAGTCGCTTCCGGGTAGGTTTCCGGAATGAGCAGTTCTTC
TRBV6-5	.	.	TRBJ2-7	CASSYSSHRDEQYF	TGTGCCAGCAGTTACTCTTCCCACAGGGACGAGCAGTACTTC
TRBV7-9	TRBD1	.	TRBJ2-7	CASSSRQGSSYEQYF	TGTGCCAGCAGCTCAAGACAGGGAAGTTCCTACGAGCAGTACTTC
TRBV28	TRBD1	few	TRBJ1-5	CASSLGQGNQPQHF	TGTGCCAGCAGCCTAGGACAGGGCAATCAGCCCCAGCATTTT
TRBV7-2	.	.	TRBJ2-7	CASSLVSYEQYF	TGTGCCAGCAGCTTAGTAAGCTACGAGCAGTACTTC
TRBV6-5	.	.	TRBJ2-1	CASSSLAGSNNEQFF	TGTGCCAGCAGTTCCCTCGCGGGATCGAACAATGAGCAGTTCTTC
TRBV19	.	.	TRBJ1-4	CASSMGVATNEKLFF	TGTGCCAGTAGTATGGGGGTTGCAACTAATGAAAAACTGTTTTTT